This TCR beta chain was sequenced in a study of blood T cell repertoires in COVID-19. Profiling relied on immunoSEQ multiplex PCR, and the TCRdb table lists in-frame clones only, not all of them. The table includes approximately 330,000 clones, approximately 86% detected once. This TCR derives from a man younger than 45 with COVID-19, enrolled during active disease. The sample consisted of peripheral blood.

DNA of the CDR3: TGTGCCAGCAGTTTGGCCTCATCCGACTACGAGCAGTACTTC. Its translation is CASSLASSDYEQYF. The rearrangement joins TRBV6-5 to TRBJ2-7; D remains ambiguous. The CDR3 is 14 amino acids. Trimming removed 4 bases from V and 3 bases from J, with 13 bases in between. CDR1 and CDR2 from the germline V gene are MNHEY and SVGAGI.